What follows describes a single T cell receptor (beta chain). Per germline, CDR1 LGHDT and CDR2 YNNKEL (reference sequence). The junction had 9 bases not matched to a gene; V was cut back by 4 bases and J by 0 bases. There are 17 residues in the CDR3. The entry originates in a study of T cell responses to AZD1222 COVID-19 vaccine. TCRdb's table, derived via immunoSEQ multiplex PCR, lists solely in-frame clones and lacks some. The sample gives some 150,000 clones, roughly 92% of which show up once; about 5% is in the top ten. The receptor comes from an adult in good health. The source was peripheral blood, collected on day 0 of AZD1222 vaccination. The chain couples TRBV3-1 (or the pseudogene TRBV3-2) to TRBJ2-1; 7 bases are shared with TRBD2. The chain's CDR3 is CASSPTEGLPSYNEQFF. The CDR3 DNA sequence: TGTGCCAGCAGCCCGACTGAGGGACTACCCTCCTACAATGAGCAGTTCTTC.